This entry lists 12 T cell receptor beta chains sequenced from one sample in a study of cytomegalovirus exposure and HLA in healthy donors. Amplification used 60 Vbeta primers and 13 Jbeta primers. Only in-frame clones appear in the TCRdb table, and some are missing; sequencing was by immunoSEQ multiplex PCR. The sample has under 200,000 clones, approximately 88% seen once; the top ten hold 0.35% to 0.45%. Source material: PBMCs. These receptor sequences come from a boy between 2 and 10 years old in good health and CMV-seronegative.

This clone was counted a single time. V usage is TRBV2 and J usage is TRBJ2-7; perhaps TRBD1 as D (6 bases). V was pared by 7 bases and J by 3 bases, with 16 bases between. The CDR3 runs 14 residues. CDR1 is SNHLY and CDR2 is FYNNEI in the germline V gene. CDR3 residues: CASTLGGRYYEQYF. DNA for the CDR3: TGTGCCAGCACCCTAGGGGGACGGTACTACGAGCAGTACTTC.

The V and J genes are TRBV4-1 and TRBJ2-7, with TRBD2 identical over 9 bases. CDR1 and CDR2 from the germline V gene are MGHRA and YSYEKL. This CDR3 contains 17 residues. The V gene end was trimmed by 1 base and the J gene end by 3 bases; junction bases not matched to a gene: 10. The CDR3 sequence is CASSQGPGAGGVYEQYF. The DNA for the CDR3 is TGCGCCAGCAGCCAAGGTCCAGGAGCGGGAGGCGTCTACGAGCAGTACTTC.

The chain employs TRBV5-1 and TRBJ2-1; TRBD2 matches 15 bases. CDR1 is SGHRS, CDR2 YFSETQ, per germline. This CDR3 region has 18 residues. V was pared by 3 bases and J by 10 bases, with 14 bases of the junction left unmatched. This chain's CDR3 is CASSSGLAGGYFSNEQFF. The CDR3 DNA reads as TGCGCCAGCAGCTCGGGACTAGCGGGAGGCTACTTTTCAAACGAGCAGTTCTTC.

The chain carries TRBV14 and TRBJ2-2; D gene unclear. This CDR3 has 13 amino acids. V gave up 4 bases and J gave up 1 base, with 4 bases separating them. Germline V lookup: CDR1 SGHDN, CDR2 FVKESK. The CDR3 region has the DNA TGTGCCAGCAGCCGTCTGAACACCGGGGAGCTGTTTTTT. It encodes CASSRLNTGELFF.

This chain joins TRBV5-4 and TRBJ2-1; D gene uncertain. Germline-derived CDR1 and CDR2 are SGHNT and YYREEE (reference sequence). With 4 bases removed from V and 9 bases from J, the gap between germline ends came to 17 bases. This CDR3 contains 14 residues. CDR3 nucleotides: TGTGCCAGCAGCCCGCCCCGACTCACCGGTGAGCAGTTCTTC. Translated: CASSPPRLTGEQFF.

The chain couples TRBV28 to TRBJ1-2; 7 bases agree with TRBD1. This CDR3 is 16 amino acids long. CDR1 MDHEN and CDR2 SYDVKM come from the germline V gene. The V gene end was trimmed by 7 bases and the J gene end by 4 bases; junction bases not matched to a gene: 15. The DNA of the CDR3 is TGTGCCAGCATGCCTACACCCGACAGGGTGGTCTATGGCTACACCTTC. This codes for CASMPTPDRVVYGYTF.

V is TRBV11-2 and J is TRBJ1-1; the D gene is possibly TRBD1 (5 bases). V dropped 8 bases and J dropped 0 bases, with 13 bases sitting between them. CDR3 length: 14 amino acids. In germline, CDR1 is SGHAT, CDR2 FQNNGV. CDR3 sequence reads: CASGLEGMNTEAFF. Here the CDR3 DNA reads TGTGCCAGCGGATTGGAGGGGATGAACACTGAAGCTTTCTTT.

This chain joins TRBV27 and TRBJ2-5, with 13 bases fitting TRBD2. The CDR3 sequence is 17 residues long. Germline assignment: CDR1 MNHEY and CDR2 SMNVEV (reference sequence). Trimming removed 4 bases from V and 5 bases from J; junction bases left unmatched: 10. CDR3 region: CASSSSRTSGSRETQYF. CDR3 DNA: TGTGCCAGCAGTTCTTCAAGGACTAGCGGGAGTAGGGAGACCCAGTACTTC.

The DNA for the CDR3 is TGTGCCAGCAGGCCTAAGGGACTAGCGGGAGGCAATGAGCAGTTCTTC. Translating it yields CASRPKGLAGGNEQFF. V is TRBV7-9 and J is TRBJ2-1; TRBD2 aligns across 15 bases. CDR1 is SEHNR, CDR2 FQNEAQ, per germline (reference sequence). The V gene end was trimmed by 6 bases and the J gene end by 6 bases; junction bases not matched to a gene: 6. This CDR3 contains 16 residues. Full variable domain (rest looked up from reference TRBV7-9 and TRBJ2-1): DTGVSQNPRHKITKRGQNVTFRCDPISEHNRLYWYRQTLGQGPEFLTYFQNEAQLEKSRLLSDRFSAERPKGSFSTLEIQRTEQGDSAMYLCASRPKGLAGGNEQFFGPGTRLTVL.

The chain recombines TRBV5-1 with TRBJ2-4; TRBD2 matches 7 bases. V was clipped by 1 base and J by 3 bases; unmatched bases: 7. Looked up from germline, CDR1 is SGHRS and CDR2 is YFSETQ. This CDR3 is built from 16 residues. CDR3 nucleotides: TGCGCCAGCAGCTTGTACGGGAGGTTAGGCAAAAACATTCAGTACTTC. This codes for CASSLYGRLGKNIQYF.

The chain recombines TRBV4-1 with TRBJ2-1, with 10 nucleotides matching TRBD2. CDR1 and CDR2 from the germline V gene are MGHRA and YSYEKL. This CDR3 is 17 amino acids long. V lost 0 bases, J lost 5 bases, and 7 bases stayed unmatched. The CDR3 loop reads CASSQDPGLAADNEQFF. As DNA, the CDR3 is TGCGCCAGCAGCCAAGATCCCGGACTAGCGGCCGACAATGAGCAGTTCTTC.

The genes are TRBV6-1 and TRBJ2-3; the D gene is possibly TRBD2 (6 bases). The CDR3 is 14 amino acids. Between the trimmed V and J ends, which lost 3 bases and 0 bases, there was a span of 7 bases. The V gene's germline CDR1 is MNHNS and CDR2 SASEGT. In nucleotides, the CDR3 is TGTGCCAGCAGTGATCGGGGGAGCACAGATACGCAGTATTTT. It is translated as CASSDRGSTDTQYF.